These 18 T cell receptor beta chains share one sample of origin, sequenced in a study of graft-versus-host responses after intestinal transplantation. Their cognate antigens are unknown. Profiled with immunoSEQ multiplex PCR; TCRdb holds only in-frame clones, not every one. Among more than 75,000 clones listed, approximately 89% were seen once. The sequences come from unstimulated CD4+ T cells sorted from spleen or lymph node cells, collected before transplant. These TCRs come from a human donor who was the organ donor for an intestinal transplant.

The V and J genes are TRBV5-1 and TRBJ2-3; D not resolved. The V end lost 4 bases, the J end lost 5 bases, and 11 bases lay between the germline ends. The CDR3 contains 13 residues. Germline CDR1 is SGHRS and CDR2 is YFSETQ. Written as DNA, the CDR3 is TGCGCCAGCAGCCCTAGTTCCGGAGATACGCAGTATTTT. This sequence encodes CASSPSSGDTQYF.

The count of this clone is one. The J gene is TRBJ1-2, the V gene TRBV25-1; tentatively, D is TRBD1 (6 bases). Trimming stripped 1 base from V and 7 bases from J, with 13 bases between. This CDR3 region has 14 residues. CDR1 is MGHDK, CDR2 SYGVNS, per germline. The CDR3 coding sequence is TGTGCCAGCAGTGAATTGGACAGATCTGGTGGCTACACCTTC. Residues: CASSELDRSGGYTF.

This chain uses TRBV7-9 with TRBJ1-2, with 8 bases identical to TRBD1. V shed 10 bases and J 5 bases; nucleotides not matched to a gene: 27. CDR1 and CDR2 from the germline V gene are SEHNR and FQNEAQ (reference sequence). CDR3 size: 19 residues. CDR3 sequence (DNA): TGTGCCACCGACCACTCAGGGGGCATGGAAACACGGCAGAAATATGGCTACACCTTC. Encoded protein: CATDHSGGMETRQKYGYTF.

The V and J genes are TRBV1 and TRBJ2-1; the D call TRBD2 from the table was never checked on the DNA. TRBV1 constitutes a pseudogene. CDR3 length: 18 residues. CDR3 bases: TGCACCAGCAGCCAAGCACGACCAAGCGGGGGCCCGACGGGTGAGCAGTTCTTC. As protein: CTSSQARPSGGPTGEQFF.

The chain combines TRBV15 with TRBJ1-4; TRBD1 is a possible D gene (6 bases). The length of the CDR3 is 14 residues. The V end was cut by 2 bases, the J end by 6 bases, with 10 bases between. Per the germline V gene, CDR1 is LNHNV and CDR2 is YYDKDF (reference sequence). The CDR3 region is CATSRYEGDEKLFF. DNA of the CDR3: TGTGCCACCAGCAGATACGAGGGGGATGAAAAACTGTTTTTT.

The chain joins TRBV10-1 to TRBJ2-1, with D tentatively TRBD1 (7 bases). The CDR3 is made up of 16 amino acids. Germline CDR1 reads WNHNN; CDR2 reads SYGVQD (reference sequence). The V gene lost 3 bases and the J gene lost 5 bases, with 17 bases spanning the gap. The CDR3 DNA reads TGCGCCAGCAGTGATGCGGGACAGCAGCTTCACAATGAGCAGTTCTTC. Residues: CASSDAGQQLHNEQFF.

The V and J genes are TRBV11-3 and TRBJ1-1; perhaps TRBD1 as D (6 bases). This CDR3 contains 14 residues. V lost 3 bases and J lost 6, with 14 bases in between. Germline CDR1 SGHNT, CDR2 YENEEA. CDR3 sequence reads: CASSFAGVKAEAFF. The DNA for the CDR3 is TGTGCCAGCAGCTTTGCAGGGGTAAAAGCTGAAGCTTTCTTT. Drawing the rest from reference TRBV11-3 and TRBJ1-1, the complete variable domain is EAGVVQSPRYKIIEKKQPVAFWCNPISGHNTLYWYLQNLGQGPELLIRYENEEAVDDSQLPKDRFSAERLKGVDSTLKIQPAELGDSAVYLCASSFAGVKAEAFFGQGTRLTVV.

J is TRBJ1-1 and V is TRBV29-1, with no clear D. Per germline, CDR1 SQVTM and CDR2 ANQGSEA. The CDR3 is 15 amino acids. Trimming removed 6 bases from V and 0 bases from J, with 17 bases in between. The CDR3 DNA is TGCAGCGTCGGACTTAGGGCCGCGGTGAACACTGAAGCTTTCTTT. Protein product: CSVGLRAAVNTEAFF.

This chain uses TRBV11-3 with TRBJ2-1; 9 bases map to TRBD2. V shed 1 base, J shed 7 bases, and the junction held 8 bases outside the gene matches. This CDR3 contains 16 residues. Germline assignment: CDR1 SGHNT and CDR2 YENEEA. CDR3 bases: TGTGCCAGCAGCTTAGTGCTAGCGGGGTTCCTAAATGAGCAGTTCTTC. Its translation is CASSLVLAGFLNEQFF. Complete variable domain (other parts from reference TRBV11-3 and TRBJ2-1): EAGVVQSPRYKIIEKKQPVAFWCNPISGHNTLYWYLQNLGQGPELLIRYENEEAVDDSQLPKDRFSAERLKGVDSTLKIQPAELGDSAVYLCASSLVLAGFLNEQFFGPGTRLTVL.

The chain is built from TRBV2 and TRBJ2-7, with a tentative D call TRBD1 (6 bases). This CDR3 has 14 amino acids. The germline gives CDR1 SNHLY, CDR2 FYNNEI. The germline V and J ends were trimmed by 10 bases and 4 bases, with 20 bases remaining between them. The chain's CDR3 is CATRNRESTYEQYF. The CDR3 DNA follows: TGTGCCACTCGAAACAGGGAATCAACGTACGAGCAGTACTTC.

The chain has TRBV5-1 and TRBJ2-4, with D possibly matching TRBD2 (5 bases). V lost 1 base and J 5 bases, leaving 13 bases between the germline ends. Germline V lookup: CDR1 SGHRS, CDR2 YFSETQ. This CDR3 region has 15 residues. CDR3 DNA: TGCGCCAGCAGCTTGCTTCCGGGGATTGAAAACATTCAGTACTTC. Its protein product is CASSLLPGIENIQYF.

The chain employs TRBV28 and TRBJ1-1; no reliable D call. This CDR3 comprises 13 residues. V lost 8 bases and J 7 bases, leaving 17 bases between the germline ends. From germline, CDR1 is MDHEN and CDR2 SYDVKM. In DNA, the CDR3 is TGTGCCAGCTCCGCCCCCCAGGTTCGTGAAGCTTTCTTT. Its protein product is CASSAPQVREAFF.

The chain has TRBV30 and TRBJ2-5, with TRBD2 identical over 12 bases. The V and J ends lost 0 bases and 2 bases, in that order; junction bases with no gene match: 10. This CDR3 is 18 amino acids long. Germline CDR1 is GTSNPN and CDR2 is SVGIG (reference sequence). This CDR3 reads CAWSVRLAGGPRQETQYF. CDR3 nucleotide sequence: TGTGCCTGGAGTGTACGTCTAGCGGGAGGGCCACGGCAAGAGACCCAGTACTTC.

The CDR3 spells CASSLTENTEAFF. CDR3 DNA: TGTGCCAGCAGTTTGACAGAGAACACTGAAGCTTTCTTT. V and J are TRBV28 and TRBJ1-1; D might be TRBD1 (5 bases). With 3 bases removed from V and 1 base from J, the gap between germline ends came to 6 bases. CDR1 MDHEN and CDR2 SYDVKM come from the germline V gene. The CDR3 extends over 13 amino acids. The entire variable domain, with the rest obtained from reference TRBV28 and TRBJ1-1, is as follows: DVKVTQSSRYLVKRTGEKVFLECVQDMDHENMFWYRQDPGLGLRLIYFSYDVKMKEKGDIPEGYSVSREKKERFSLILESASTNQTSMYLCASSLTENTEAFFGQGTRLTVV.

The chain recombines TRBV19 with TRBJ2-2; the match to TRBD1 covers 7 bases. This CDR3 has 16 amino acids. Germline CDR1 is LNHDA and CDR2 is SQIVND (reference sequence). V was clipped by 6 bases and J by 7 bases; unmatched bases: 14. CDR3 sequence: CASRDRIRHTGGELFF. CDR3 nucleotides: TGTGCCAGTAGGGACAGGATTCGTCACACTGGCGGGGAGCTGTTTTTT.

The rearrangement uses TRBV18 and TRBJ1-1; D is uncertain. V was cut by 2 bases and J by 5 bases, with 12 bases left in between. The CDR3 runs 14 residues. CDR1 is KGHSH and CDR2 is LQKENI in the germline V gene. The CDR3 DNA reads TGTGCCAGCTCACCAAGCGCGGGAGCTACTGAAGCTTTCTTT. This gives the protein CASSPSAGATEAFF.

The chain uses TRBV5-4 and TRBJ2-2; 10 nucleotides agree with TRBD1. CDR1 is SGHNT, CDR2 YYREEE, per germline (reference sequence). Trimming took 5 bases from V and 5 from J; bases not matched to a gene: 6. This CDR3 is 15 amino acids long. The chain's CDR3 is CASRPDRGRTGELFF. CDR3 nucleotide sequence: TGTGCCAGCAGGCCTGACAGGGGGCGAACCGGGGAGCTGTTTTTT. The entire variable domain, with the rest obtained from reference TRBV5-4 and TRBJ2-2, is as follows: ETGVTQSPTHLIKTRGQQVTLRCSSQSGHNTVSWYQQALGQGPQFIFQYYREEENGRGNFPPRFSGLQFPNYSSELNVNALELDDSALYLCASRPDRGRTGELFFGEGSRLTVL.

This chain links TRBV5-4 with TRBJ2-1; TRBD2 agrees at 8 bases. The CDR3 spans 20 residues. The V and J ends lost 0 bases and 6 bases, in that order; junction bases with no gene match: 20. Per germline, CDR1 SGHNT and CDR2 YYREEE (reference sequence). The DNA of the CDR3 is TGTGCCAGCAGCTTGGGCAGGACCAAGGCCGGGACTAGGTACGTCAATGAGCAGTTCTTC. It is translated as CASSLGRTKAGTRYVNEQFF.